These 20 T cell receptor beta chains came from one sample sequenced in a study of T-cell memory formation after mild COVID-19. TCRdb called the 5' RACE reads again in MiXCR, with one record for every CDR3 protein. Of about 400,000 distinct CDR3 sequences in the sample, about a quarter were seen once. Material for sequencing was PBMCs or a T cell subset sorted from them (not recorded which). The receptors derive from an adult woman who had mild COVID-19 (a few samples of this study predate the infection). Cell type and time point are not known.

This clonotype was observed a few times. CDR3 amino acids: CSARDPAGAGTEAFF. The DNA of the CDR3 is TGCAGTGCTAGAGATCCTGCAGGGGCAGGAACTGAAGCTTTCTTT. This chain uses TRBV20-1 with TRBJ1-1; D possibly corresponds to TRBD1 (6 bases). The CDR3 consists of 15 residues. Per the germline V gene, CDR1 is DFQATT and CDR2 is SNEGSKA (reference sequence). Trimming took 0 bases from V and 5 from J, leaving 16 bases between them.

The rearrangement links TRBV20-1 to TRBJ2-7, with D hard to call. V was shortened by 0 bases and J by 8 bases, with 8 bases between the two germline ends. CDR3 length: 11 amino acids. The germline CDR1 and CDR2 sequences are DFQATT and SNEGSKA (reference sequence). The CDR3 sequence: CSAREGSQQYF. In nucleotides, the CDR3 is TGCAGTGCTAGAGAGGGCAGTCAGCAGTACTTC.

In its sample, this clonotype was seen a few times. The V gene is TRBV9, the J gene TRBJ1-6; D gene unclear. Deletions cut 7 bases from V and 9 bases from J, with 14 bases between. The CDR3 extends over 13 amino acids. The germline V gene has CDR1 SGDLS and CDR2 YYNGEE. CDR3 nucleotide sequence: TGTGCCAGCTCGCCAGGCATCGGTTCACCCCTCCACTTT. Its protein is CASSPGIGSPLHF.

The chain links TRBV12-3 or TRBV12-4 to TRBJ1-2, with TRBD1 matching 8 bases. V gave up 6 bases and J gave up 8 bases; unmatched junction bases: 11. This CDR3 contains 14 residues. The CDR3 spells CASRSPGGWGGYTF. The CDR3 DNA reads TGTGCCAGCAGGAGTCCAGGGGGCTGGGGCGGCTACACCTTC.

This clonotype was seen a handful of times. This sequence joins TRBV29-1 and TRBJ1-2, with D unclear. CDR3 length equals 18 residues. V was trimmed by 5 bases and J by 0 bases, leaving 25 bases between them. Germline V lookup: CDR1 SQVTM, CDR2 ANQGSEA. The CDR3: CSVPEGVTLSPPNYGYTF. DNA for the CDR3: TGCAGCGTTCCCGAGGGAGTGACACTCTCCCCCCCTAACTATGGCTACACCTTC.

This clonotype has a count of ten or more. The rearrangement joins TRBV12-3 or TRBV12-4 to TRBJ2-7; 7 nucleotides agree with TRBD1. The CDR3 runs 14 residues. The trim removed 3 bases at V and 0 bases at J, leaving 2 bases unmatched. CDR3 residues: CASSFGTASYEQYF. The DNA for the CDR3 is TGTGCCAGCAGTTTTGGGACAGCCTCCTACGAGCAGTACTTC.

This clonotype was seen repeatedly, ten times or more. The chain uses TRBV9 and TRBJ2-3; no clear D gene. The CDR3 consists of 17 residues. Looked up from germline, CDR1 is SGDLS and CDR2 is YYNGEE. V was clipped by 4 bases and J by 1 base, with 19 bases between them. DNA for the CDR3: TGTGCCAGCAGCCCCACGGGTCGGACGGCCGGCACAGATACGCAGTATTTT. Amino acids: CASSPTGRTAGTDTQYF. Complete variable domain (other parts from reference TRBV9 and TRBJ2-3): DSGVTQTPKHLITATGQRVTLRCSPRSGDLSVYWYQQSLDQGLQFLIQYYNGEERAKGNILERFSAQQFPDLHSELNLSSLELGDSALYFCASSPTGRTAGTDTQYFGPGTRLTVL.

This clonotype has just a few counts. The chain employs TRBV12-3 or TRBV12-4 and TRBJ2-2; D gene unclear. The V end lost 3 bases, the J end lost 1 base, and 12 bases lay between the germline ends. CDR3 length: 16 residues. Here the CDR3 reads CASSFSPTQNTGELFF. Written as DNA, the CDR3 is TGTGCCAGCAGTTTTTCCCCTACTCAGAACACCGGGGAGCTGTTTTTT.

The rearrangement links TRBV11-2 to TRBJ2-6, with a weak D call TRBD1 (6 bases). Deletions cut 3 bases from V and 0 bases from J, with 12 bases between. This CDR3 comprises 17 residues. Germline-derived CDR1 and CDR2 are SGHAT and FQNNGV. CDR3 coding DNA: TGTGCCAGCAGCTTGAGGGTACAGGGCTCTGGGGCCAACGTCCTGACTTTC. It is translated as CASSLRVQGSGANVLTF.

This chain links TRBV6-4 with TRBJ1-1, with TRBD1 as a possible D gene (6 bases). The V end was cut by 4 bases, the J end by 1 base, with 13 bases between. The CDR3 runs to 15 residues. The V gene's germline CDR1 is MRHNA and CDR2 SNTAGT. CDR3 DNA sequence: TGTGCCAGCAGTGCCTCCACAGGGCCGAACACTGAAGCTTTCTTT. Encoded protein: CASSASTGPNTEAFF.

The CDR3 DNA follows: TGTGCCAGCTCCCTTTCGCGGGGAAGCCAAGAGAATGAGCAGTTCTTC. This sequence encodes CASSLSRGSQENEQFF. The V call is TRBV18, the J call TRBJ2-1; D perhaps matches TRBD2 (6 bases). The length of the CDR3 is 16 residues. Germline-derived CDR1 and CDR2 are KGHSH and LQKENI. Deletions cut 6 bases from V and 7 bases from J, with 22 bases between.

The chain joins TRBV20-1 to TRBJ2-2; D gene uncertain. CDR1 DFQATT and CDR2 SNEGSKA come from the germline V gene (reference sequence). The CDR3 sequence is 19 residues long. The V end was cut by 0 bases, the J end by 0 bases, with 20 bases between. The CDR3 sequence is CSARDLKARRRTNTGELFF. The CDR3 coding sequence is TGCAGTGCTAGAGATCTTAAAGCGCGAAGACGCACGAACACCGGGGAGCTGTTTTTT.

The table lists this clonotype with a few counts. CDR3 amino acids: CASGEGGELFF. CDR3 coding DNA: TGTGCCAGCGGGGAGGGCGGGGAGCTGTTTTTT. The rearrangement uses TRBV6-5 and TRBJ2-2, with 7 nucleotides matching TRBD2. The CDR3 has 11 residues. Germline V gene lookup returns CDR1 MNHEY and CDR2 SVGAGI. V lost 8 bases, J lost 7 bases, and 1 base stayed unmatched.

The chain is built from TRBV9 and TRBJ1-1; no firm D call. The CDR3 is 13 amino acids. Trimming took off 4 bases at V and 4 bases at J, with 11 bases between the two ends. Germline-derived CDR1 and CDR2 are SGDLS and YYNGEE. CDR3 region: CASSFPAGTEAFF. The CDR3 coding sequence is TGTGCCAGCAGCTTCCCCGCGGGCACTGAAGCTTTCTTT.

The table lists this clonotype with a few counts. V is TRBV12-3 or TRBV12-4 and J is TRBJ2-1; no firm D call. V shed 6 bases and J shed 1 base, with 10 bases lying between them. CDR3 size: 14 residues. CDR3 bases: TGTGCCAGCAGCTTTTTGCCTTCCTACAATGAGCAGTTCTTC. It is translated as CASSFLPSYNEQFF.

The chain carries TRBV20-1 and TRBJ2-1; 7 bases are shared with TRBD2. The CDR3 has 16 residues. V shed 3 bases, J shed 2 bases, and the junction held 10 bases outside the gene matches. The V gene's germline CDR1 is DFQATT and CDR2 SNEGSKA (reference sequence). The CDR3 loop is CSARDPGGSTYNEQFF. For the CDR3, the DNA is TGCAGTGCTAGGGACCCGGGCGGGAGCACCTACAATGAGCAGTTCTTC.

The rearrangement joins TRBV11-3 to TRBJ2-2; 13 positions agree with TRBD2. With V trimmed by 0 bases and J by 6 bases, 4 bases remained unmatched. The CDR3 is 17 residues long. Germline CDR1 is SGHNT and CDR2 is YENEEA. CDR3 sequence reads: CASSLDGLAGVAGELFF. The DNA of the CDR3 is TGTGCCAGCAGCTTAGATGGACTAGCGGGAGTAGCCGGGGAGCTGTTTTTT.

This chain uses TRBV7-8 with TRBJ1-1; maybe TRBD1 (5 bases). Germline loops: CDR1 SGHVS, CDR2 FQNEAQ. Trimming pared 0 bases from V and 8 bases from J, leaving 13 bases between. The CDR3 extends over 14 amino acids. CDR3 coding DNA: TGTGCCAGCAGCTTAGCGGGGCCGGGGGTAGAAGCTTTCTTT. Translating it yields CASSLAGPGVEAFF.

The chain uses TRBV20-1 and TRBJ1-6; maybe TRBD1 (5 bases). The CDR3 sequence is 13 residues long. Germline CDR1 DFQATT, CDR2 SNEGSKA (reference sequence). Deletions cut 1 base from V and 7 bases from J, with 8 bases between. CDR3 nucleotides: TGCAGTGCTAGAGCCCGACAGAATTCACCCCTCCACTTT. Protein sequence: CSARARQNSPLHF.

The rearrangement uses TRBV7-2 and TRBJ2-7; D not certain. Trimming pared 6 bases from V and 3 bases from J, leaving 12 bases between. The CDR3 covers 13 residues. Looked up from germline, CDR1 is SGHTA and CDR2 is FQGNSA. The CDR3: CASRSEGNYEQYF. CDR3 in DNA: TGTGCCAGCAGATCCGAAGGCAACTACGAGCAGTACTTC. The full variable domain, with the rest looked up from reference TRBV7-2 and TRBJ2-7, is GAGVSQSPSNKVTEKGKDVELRCDPISGHTALYWYRQSLGQGLEFLIYFQGNSAPDKSGLPSDRFSAERTGGSVSTLTIQRTQQEDSAVYLCASRSEGNYEQYFGPGTRLTVT.